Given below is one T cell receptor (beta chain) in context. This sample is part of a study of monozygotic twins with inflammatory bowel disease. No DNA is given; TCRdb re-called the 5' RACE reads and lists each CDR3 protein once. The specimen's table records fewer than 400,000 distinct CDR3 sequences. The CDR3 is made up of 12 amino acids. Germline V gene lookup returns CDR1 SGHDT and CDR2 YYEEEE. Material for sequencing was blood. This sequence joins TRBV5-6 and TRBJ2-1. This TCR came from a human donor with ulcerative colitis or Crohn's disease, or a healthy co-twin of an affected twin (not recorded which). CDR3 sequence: CASSLRFDEQFF.